This T cell receptor (beta chain) was identified in a study of cytomegalovirus exposure and HLA in healthy donors. Overall study findings and caveats: Some V segments, including TRBV6-2 and TRBV6-3, were excluded as indistinguishable. In vitro testing confirmed a few CMV-associated chains as specific for CMV antigens.

This clone was counted a few times. Antigen unknown. The donors were healthy bone marrow donors. J gave up 7 bases and V 2 bases, and 4 bases lay outside the gene matches. This CDR3 comprises 14 residues. The germline gives CDR1 SGDLS, CDR2 YYNGEE. The primer mix had 60 Vbeta and 13 Jbeta primers. Clones were sequenced by immunoSEQ multiplex PCR, and TCRdb holds only the in-frame ones, with some missing. The repertoire holds about 160,000 clones, with about four fifths as singletons. The receptor's source is a man aged 25-45 years in good health and CMV-seronegative. The sample consisted of PBMCs. The J gene is TRBJ2-3, the V gene TRBV9, with 10 bases that match TRBD1. CDR3 nucleotides: TGTGCCAGCAGCGTGACAGGGGGCATGAATACGCAGTATTTT. Its translation: CASSVTGGMNTQYF.